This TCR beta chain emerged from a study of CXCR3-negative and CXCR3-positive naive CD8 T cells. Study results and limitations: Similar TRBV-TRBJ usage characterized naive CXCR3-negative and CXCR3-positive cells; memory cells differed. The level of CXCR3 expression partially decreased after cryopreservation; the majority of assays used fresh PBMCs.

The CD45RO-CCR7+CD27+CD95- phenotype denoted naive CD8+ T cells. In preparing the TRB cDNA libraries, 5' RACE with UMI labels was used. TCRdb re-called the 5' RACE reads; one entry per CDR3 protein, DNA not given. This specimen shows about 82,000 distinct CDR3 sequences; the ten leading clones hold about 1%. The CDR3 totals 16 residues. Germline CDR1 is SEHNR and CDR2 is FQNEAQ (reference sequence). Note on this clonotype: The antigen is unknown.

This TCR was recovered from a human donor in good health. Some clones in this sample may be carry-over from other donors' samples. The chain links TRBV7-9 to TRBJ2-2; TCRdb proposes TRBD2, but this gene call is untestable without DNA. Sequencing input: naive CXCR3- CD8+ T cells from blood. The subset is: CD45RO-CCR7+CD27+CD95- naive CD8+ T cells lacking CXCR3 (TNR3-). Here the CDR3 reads CASSPDSGINTGELFF.